The 9 T cell receptor beta chains below come from one sample, sequenced in a study of T cell responses to AZD1222 COVID-19 vaccine. The assay was immunoSEQ multiplex PCR, and TCRdb's table has in-frame clones only and misses some. The sample consists of about 55,000 clones, 80% to 90% of them appearing once. The material was peripheral blood, obtained on day 0 of AZD1222 vaccination. These receptors all come from an adult in good health.

This rearrangement joins TRBV6-1 to TRBJ1-1; tentative D call: TRBD1 (6 bases). The CDR3 length is 15 residues. Trimming cost V 3 bases and J 7 bases, with 18 bases left between them. Per germline, CDR1 MNHNS and CDR2 SASEGT. CDR3 sequence reads: CASSEKQTGHDEAFF. In nucleotides, the CDR3 is TGTGCCAGCAGTGAGAAACAGACAGGTCACGATGAAGCTTTCTTT.

The V gene is TRBV19, the J gene TRBJ2-3; no clear D. The CDR3 spans 12 residues. Germline values: CDR1 LNHDA, CDR2 SQIVND (reference sequence). Trimming stripped 4 bases from V and 6 bases from J, with 8 bases between. CDR3 loop: CASSTYGDTQYF. The CDR3, as DNA: TGTGCCAGTAGTACGTACGGGGATACGCAGTATTTT.

V gene TRBV15 combines with J gene TRBJ2-3; the match to TRBD2 covers 9 bases. Germline assignment: CDR1 LNHNV and CDR2 YYDKDF (reference sequence). The CDR3 sequence is 16 residues long. The trim removed 0 bases at V and 2 bases at J, leaving 3 bases unmatched. The CDR3 loop reads CATSRDLAGNTDTQYF. CDR3 coding DNA: TGTGCCACCAGCAGAGATCTAGCGGGAAACACAGATACGCAGTATTTT.

The V and J genes are TRBV19 and TRBJ1-5; D is unclear. Germline values: CDR1 LNHDA, CDR2 SQIVND (reference sequence). The CDR3 extends over 17 amino acids. Trimming pared 1 base from V and 0 bases from J, leaving 13 bases between. As DNA, the CDR3 is TGTGCCAGTAGTATAGTGGGTGGCGGGTATAGCAATCAGCCCCAGCATTTT. Amino acids: CASSIVGGGYSNQPQHF.

The V call is TRBV5-1, the J call TRBJ1-3, with 8 bases aligning to TRBD1. V dropped 4 bases and J dropped 2; count of bases not matched to a gene: 11. Germline V lookup: CDR1 SGHRS, CDR2 YFSETQ. This CDR3 has 17 amino acids. CDR3 coding DNA: TGCGCCAGCAGCCGCGACGACAGGGGATCCGCTGGAAACACCATATATTTT. Translation gives CASSRDDRGSAGNTIYF. The variable domain in full, with the rest retrieved from reference TRBV5-1 and TRBJ1-3, is KAGVTQTPRYLIKTRGQQVTLSCSPISGHRSVSWYQQTPGQGLQFLFEYFSETQRNKGNFPGRFSGRQFSNSRSEMNVSTLELGDSALYLCASSRDDRGSAGNTIYFGEGSWLTVV.

This rearrangement joins TRBV24-1 to TRBJ2-1; D is ambiguous. The germline V gene has CDR1 KGHDR and CDR2 SFDVKD. The CDR3 is 14 residues long. Trimming pared 7 bases from V and 0 bases from J, leaving 9 bases between. This CDR3 is CATSARGSYNEQFF. As DNA, the CDR3 is TGTGCCACCAGCGCTCGAGGCTCCTACAATGAGCAGTTCTTC.

V is TRBV27 and J is TRBJ2-2; TRBD1 agrees at 9 bases. This CDR3 is built from 14 residues. Per germline, CDR1 MNHEY and CDR2 SMNVEV (reference sequence). V shed 6 bases, J shed 5 bases, and the junction held 4 bases outside the gene matches. Here the CDR3 DNA reads TGTGCCAGCAGCGGGACAGGGAGGACCGGGGAGCTGTTTTTT. It encodes CASSGTGRTGELFF.

This CDR3 reads CASSLGPSGVNTGELFF. The CDR3 DNA follows: TGTGCCAGCAGCTTAGGACCCTCTGGGGTGAACACCGGGGAGCTGTTTTTT. The chain carries TRBV7-7 and TRBJ2-2; unclear D gene. V was clipped by 1 base and J by 1 base, with 13 bases between them. Germline CDR1 reads SSHAT; CDR2 reads FNYEAQ (reference sequence). This CDR3 has 17 amino acids.

The V call is TRBV6-5, the J call TRBJ1-2; D perhaps matches TRBD1 (6 bases). V lost 4 bases and J 5 bases, leaving 14 bases between the germline ends. The CDR3 contains 14 residues. The germline gives CDR1 MNHEY, CDR2 SVGAGI. The CDR3: CASSSRIQGYGYTF. Written as DNA, the CDR3 is TGTGCCAGCAGTTCCCGGATACAGGGATATGGCTACACCTTC.